This T cell receptor (beta chain) appears in the sequencing data of a study of radiation and T cells in renal cell carcinoma. Study information: Nephrectomy followed 15 Gy stereotactic body radiation by 4 weeks.

In regard to this clone: The target antigen is unknown.

General study results and limits: No pretreatment tumor biopsies were available for baseline clonotypes. Top tumor clonotypes rose in blood 2 weeks post-radiation, then contracted.

Some clones are missing from TCRdb's copy, which holds only in-frame ones; the method was immunoSEQ multiplex PCR. Found here are some 100,000 clones, 82% of them singletons; the top ten hold approximately 6.4%. V was trimmed by 3 bases and J by 2 bases, leaving 14 bases between them. The CDR3 extends over 14 amino acids. Germline assignment: CDR1 GTSNPN and CDR2 SVGIG (reference sequence). Time point meaning: baseline pretreatment blood. Sample treatment: 15 Gy SBRT to primary tumor, nephrectomy 4 weeks later. The tumor was a clear cell renal cell carcinoma. The sequences come from blood, collected from a patient whose treatment included radiotherapy and nephrectomy. The receptor was isolated from a man in his 60s with renal cell carcinoma. The V gene is TRBV30, the J gene TRBJ2-7; possible D gene TRBD2, 6 bases. The DNA of the CDR3 is TGTGCCTGGAGGGCGGGACGGCGCGCCTACGAGCAGTACTTC. Translating gives CAWRAGRRAYEQYF.